This TCR beta chain is drawn from a study of blood T cell repertoires in COVID-19. Study at large: COVID-19 samples collected from the United States, Italy and Spain covered acute and convalescent phases. PBMCs, B-cell-depleted T cells, or T cells provided the cDNA or gDNA that made up the material.

Only in-frame clones appear in the TCRdb table, and some are missing; sequencing was by immunoSEQ multiplex PCR. The sample holds about 120,000 clones; 85% are singletons and the top ten take about a tenth. V was clipped by 3 bases and J by 0 bases, with 6 bases between them. The CDR3 loop spans 13 amino acids. Germline V gene lookup returns CDR1 MGHRA and CDR2 YSYEKL. This chain joins TRBV4-1 and TRBJ2-7; D ambiguous. The TCR originated in a man older than 75 with acute or convalescent COVID-19. Sequences were obtained from peripheral blood. The CDR3 is CASSQGYSYEQYF. The CDR3 bases are TGCGCCAGCAGCCAGGGCTACTCCTACGAGCAGTACTTC.